Listed below are T cell receptor beta chains from one sample, sequenced in a study of blood T cell repertoires in COVID-19. TCRdb's copy holds only in-frame clones and misses some; the assay was immunoSEQ multiplex PCR. The sample lists under 200,000 clones; around four fifths were seen once. The sequenced sample was peripheral blood. These receptors were obtained from a man in his 70s with acute or convalescent COVID-19. CDR3s include the opening cysteine and the closing phenylalanine or tryptophan. The order of the fields is J gene, D gene, V gene, clone size, CDR3 DNA, CDR3 protein. The D gene is left open where the match is weak. Clone sizes are given selectively: once, few, many, or a class where the clone is expanded.

j_call: TRBJ1-1; d_call: NA; v_call: TRBV19; clone_size: NA; cdr3_nt: TGTGCCAGTAGTACCGGACACGGAAACACTGAAGCTTTCTTT; cdr3_aa: CASSTGHGNTEAFF
j_call: TRBJ2-7; d_call: TRBD2; v_call: TRBV15; clone_size: NA; cdr3_nt: TGCCCCACTAGCGGGGGGGATTACGAGCAGTACTTC; cdr3_aa: CPTSGGDYEQYF
j_call: TRBJ1-3; d_call: TRBD1; v_call: TRBV30; clone_size: NA; cdr3_nt: TGTGCCTGGAGCAGAACAGGGGGCGAAAACACCATATATTTT; cdr3_aa: CAWSRTGGENTIYF
j_call: TRBJ2-1; d_call: TRBD2; v_call: TRBV19; clone_size: NA; cdr3_nt: TGTGCCAGTCGGCCCGGAGGAAGCGGGAAGGATGAGCAGTTCTTC; cdr3_aa: CASRPGGSGKDEQFF
j_call: TRBJ2-6; d_call: NA; v_call: TRBV2; clone_size: NA; cdr3_nt: TGTGCCAGCAGTGATTGGGCTTCTGGGGCCAACGTCCTGACTTTC; cdr3_aa: CASSDWASGANVLTF
j_call: TRBJ2-1; d_call: TRBD1; v_call: TRBV7-8; clone_size: NA; cdr3_nt: TGTGCCAGCAGCTGGACAGGGGGTATCTACAATGAGCAGTTCTTC; cdr3_aa: CASSWTGGIYNEQFF
j_call: TRBJ2-5; d_call: TRBD1; v_call: TRBV19; clone_size: NA; cdr3_nt: TGTGCCAGTAGTATAGGAACAGGGGTGGCAGAGACCCAGTACTTC; cdr3_aa: CASSIGTGVAETQYF
j_call: TRBJ1-2; d_call: TRBD1; v_call: TRBV2; clone_size: NA; cdr3_nt: TGTGCCAGCAGCGGCACAGGGGGCTTTGGCTACACCTTC; cdr3_aa: CASSGTGGFGYTF
j_call: TRBJ1-3; d_call: TRBD1; v_call: TRBV7-9; clone_size: NA; cdr3_nt: TGTGCCAGCAGCTTAACATCAGGGGGCGCTGGAAACACCATATATTTT; cdr3_aa: CASSLTSGGAGNTIYF
j_call: TRBJ2-7; d_call: TRBD1; v_call: TRBV5-1; clone_size: NA; cdr3_nt: TGCGCCAGCTCGCCGGGCGGGACAGGGGAGCACGAGCAGTACTTC; cdr3_aa: CASSPGGTGEHEQYF
j_call: TRBJ2-3; d_call: NA; v_call: TRBV5-4; clone_size: NA; cdr3_nt: TGTGCCAGCAGCCCCAGGGGAGGGGGACCGGATACGCAGTATTTT; cdr3_aa: CASSPRGGGPDTQYF
j_call: TRBJ2-3; d_call: NA; v_call: TRBV15; clone_size: NA; cdr3_nt: TGTGCCACCAGCAGAGATCGGGGTGCAGATACGCAGTATTTT; cdr3_aa: CATSRDRGADTQYF
j_call: TRBJ2-1; d_call: NA; v_call: TRBV2; clone_size: NA; cdr3_nt: TGTGCCAGCTTGACTAGCTCCTACAATGAGCAGTTCTTC; cdr3_aa: CASLTSSYNEQFF
j_call: TRBJ1-2; d_call: NA; v_call: TRBV5-4; clone_size: NA; cdr3_nt: TGTGCCAGCAGCTTGGTCCCAGGGGTTAACTATGGCTACACCTTC; cdr3_aa: CASSLVPGVNYGYTF
j_call: TRBJ1-5; d_call: NA; v_call: TRBV28; clone_size: NA; cdr3_nt: TGTGCCAGCAGTGCGACCGGGACTTCCAATCAGCCCCAGCATTTT; cdr3_aa: CASSATGTSNQPQHF
j_call: TRBJ1-2; d_call: NA; v_call: TRBV3-1/TRBV3-2; clone_size: few; cdr3_nt: TGTGCCAGCAGCCAAGGGAGACGGACAGTTAACTATGGCTACACCTTC; cdr3_aa: CASSQGRRTVNYGYTF
j_call: TRBJ2-7; d_call: TRBD1; v_call: TRBV5-1; clone_size: NA; cdr3_nt: TGCGCCAGCAGCTTCGACAGGGGGTACGAGCAGTACTTC; cdr3_aa: CASSFDRGYEQYF